The clone carrying this TCR beta chain was observed a single time. The source of the sample is a study of blood T cell repertoires in COVID-19. Whole-study context: Both acute and convalescent COVID-19 samples were obtained from the United States, Italy and Spain.

This CDR3 contains 16 residues. V was trimmed by 1 base and J by 2 bases, leaving 14 bases between them. Looked up from germline, CDR1 is SGHNT and CDR2 is YENEEA. Assay: immunoSEQ multiplex PCR; the TCRdb copy retains only in-frame clones and omits some. In the table there are more than 300,000 clones, more than 75% of which are singletons. Recovered Cohort 3 donors showed two negative PCRs, clearance, or symptom resolution. The specimen was PBMCs or T cells enriched from blood (not recorded which). The J gene is TRBJ1-2, the V gene TRBV11-3, with D perhaps TRBD1 (6 bases). This sequence originates from a man aged 25-45 years who had recovered from COVID-19. CDR3 nucleotide sequence: TGTGCCAGCAGCTTAGCTACGGGACACCAAAACTATGGCTACACCTTC. Its protein product is CASSLATGHQNYGYTF. Supplemented by reference TRBV11-3 and TRBJ1-2, the full variable domain reads EAGVVQSPRYKIIEKKQPVAFWCNPISGHNTLYWYLQNLGQGPELLIRYENEEAVDDSQLPKDRFSAERLKGVDSTLKIQPAELGDSAVYLCASSLATGHQNYGYTFGSGTRLTVV.